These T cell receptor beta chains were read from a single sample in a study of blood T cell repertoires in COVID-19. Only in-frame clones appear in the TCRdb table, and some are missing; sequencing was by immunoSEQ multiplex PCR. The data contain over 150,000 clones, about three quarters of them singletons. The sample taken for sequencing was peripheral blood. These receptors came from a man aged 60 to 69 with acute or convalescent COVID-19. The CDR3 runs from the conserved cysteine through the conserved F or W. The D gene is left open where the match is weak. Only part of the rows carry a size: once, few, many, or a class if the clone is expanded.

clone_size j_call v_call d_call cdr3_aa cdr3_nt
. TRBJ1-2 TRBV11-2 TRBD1 CASSPRTGGDYGYTF TGTGCCAGCAGCCCGAGGACAGGGGGAGACTATGGCTACACCTTC
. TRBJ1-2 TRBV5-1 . CASSLTGPYYGYTF TGCGCCAGCAGCTTAACAGGGCCATACTATGGCTACACCTTC
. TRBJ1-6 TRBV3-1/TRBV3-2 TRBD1 CASRDRGESPLHF TGTGCCAGCAGGGACAGGGGGGAATCACCCCTCCACTTT
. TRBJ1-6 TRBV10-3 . CAISAGPNSPLHF TGTGCCATCAGCGCGGGCCCGAATTCACCCCTCCACTTT
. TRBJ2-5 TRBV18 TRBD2 CASSPPAGGPGQETQYF TGTGCCAGCTCACCACCTGCGGGGGGGCCTGGGCAAGAGACCCAGTACTTC
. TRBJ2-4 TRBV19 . CASSISEGGIKNIQYF TGTGCCAGTAGTATTTCCGAGGGTGGAATAAAAAACATTCAGTACTTC
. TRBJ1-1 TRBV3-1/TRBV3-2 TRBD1 CASTPGTGGTEAFF TGTGCCAGCACCCCGGGAACAGGGGGCACTGAAGCTTTCTTT
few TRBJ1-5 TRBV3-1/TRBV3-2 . CASSQDAGHHQPQHF TGTGCCAGCAGCCAAGATGCAGGGCATCACCAGCCCCAGCATTTT
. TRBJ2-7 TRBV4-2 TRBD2 CASSQEGAGRAYEQYF TGTGCCAGCAGCCAAGAGGGAGCAGGGAGGGCCTACGAGCAGTACTTC
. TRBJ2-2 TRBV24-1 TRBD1 CATSDRDRNTGELFF TGTGCCACCAGTGATAGGGACAGGAACACCGGGGAGCTGTTTTTT
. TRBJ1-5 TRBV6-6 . CASSYRGFDQPQHF TGTGCCAGCAGTTACCGAGGCTTCGATCAGCCCCAGCATTTT
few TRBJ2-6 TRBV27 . CASSFGGDSGANVLTF TGTGCCAGCAGTTTTGGAGGGGACTCTGGGGCCAACGTCCTGACTTTC
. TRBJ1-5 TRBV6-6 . CASSLTTGPQHF TGTGCCAGCAGTCTCACGACAGGACCCCAGCATTTT
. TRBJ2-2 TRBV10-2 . CASSYDTGELFF TGCGCCAGCAGCTACGACACCGGGGAGCTGTTTTTT
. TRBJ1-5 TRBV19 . CASSTYTYRNQPQHF TGTGCCAGTAGTACTTACACGTACCGCAATCAGCCCCAGCATTTT
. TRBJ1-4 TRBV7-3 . CASSLTGRANEKLFF TGTGCCAGCAGCTTAACGGGCAGGGCCAATGAAAAACTGTTTTTT
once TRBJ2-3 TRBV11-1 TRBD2 CASSFLAGGRTDTQYF TGTGCCAGCAGCTTCCTAGCGGGGGGCCGCACAGATACGCAGTATTTT
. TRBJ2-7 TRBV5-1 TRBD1 CASSRGTGWDEQYF TGCGCCAGCAGCCGCGGGACAGGGTGGGACGAGCAGTACTTC
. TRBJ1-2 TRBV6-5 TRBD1 CASRRGGAGYGYTF TGTGCCAGCAGAAGAGGGGGCGCGGGCTATGGCTACACCTTC
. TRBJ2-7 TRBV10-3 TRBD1 CATRTGEGKQYF TGTGCCACCCGGACAGGGGAGGGTAAGCAGTACTTC
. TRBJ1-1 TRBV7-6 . CASSLYTGMNTEAFF TGTGCCAGCAGCTTATACACAGGCATGAACACTGAAGCTTTCTTT
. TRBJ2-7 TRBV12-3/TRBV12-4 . CASSSTVYEQYF TGTGCCAGCAGTTCCACAGTCTACGAGCAGTACTTC
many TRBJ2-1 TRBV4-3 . CASSFRASTAHNEQFF TGCGCCAGCAGCTTTCGAGCTTCGACAGCTCACAATGAGCAGTTCTTC
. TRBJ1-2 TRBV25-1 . CASSPGMGYTF TGTGCCAGCAGCCCCGGGATGGGCTACACCTTC
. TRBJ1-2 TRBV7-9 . CASSSTASEPYGYTF TGTGCCAGCAGCTCGACTGCATCGGAACCCTATGGCTACACCTTC
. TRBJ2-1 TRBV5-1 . CASSTTTDSYNEQFF TGCGCCAGCAGCACCACTACCGATTCCTACAATGAGCAGTTCTTC
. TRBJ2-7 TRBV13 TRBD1 CASSPWTGASNYEQYF TGTGCCAGCAGCCCCTGGACAGGGGCGAGCAACTACGAGCAGTACTTC
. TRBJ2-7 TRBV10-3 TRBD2 CAISDTNSGGAYEQYF TGTGCCATCAGCGACACGAACAGCGGGGGGGCGTACGAGCAGTACTTC
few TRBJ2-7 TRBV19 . CASSIQGSSYEQYF TGTGCCAGTAGTATACAGGGGAGCTCCTACGAGCAGTACTTC
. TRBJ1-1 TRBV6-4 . CASRDGAPIEAFF TGTGCCAGCAGAGACGGAGCCCCTATTGAAGCTTTCTTT
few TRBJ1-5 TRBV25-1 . CASSDPQGWGPQHF TGTGCCAGCAGTGACCCCCAGGGTTGGGGGCCCCAGCATTTT
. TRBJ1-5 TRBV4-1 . CASSQDQGYGQPQHF TGCGCCAGCAGCCAAGATCAGGGGTATGGTCAGCCCCAGCATTTT
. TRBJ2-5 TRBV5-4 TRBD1 CASSRINDRGHQTQYF TGTGCCAGCAGCCGAATTAATGACAGGGGGCACCAGACCCAGTACTTC
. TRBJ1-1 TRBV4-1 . CASSPDDFWNTEAFF TGCGCCAGCAGCCCAGATGACTTTTGGAACACTGAAGCTTTCTTT
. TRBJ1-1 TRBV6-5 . CASSYRAVAGLEAFF TGTGCCAGCAGTTACCGGGCAGTAGCGGGCCTTGAAGCTTTCTTT
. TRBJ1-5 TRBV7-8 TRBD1 CASSRDRDRRAQHF TGTGCCAGCAGCCGGGACAGGGACCGACGGGCCCAGCATTTT
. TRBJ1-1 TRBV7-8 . CASSLRAEAFF TGTGCCAGCAGCCTACGGGCTGAAGCTTTCTTT
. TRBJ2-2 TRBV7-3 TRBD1 CASSSGTATGELFF TGTGCCAGCAGCTCCGGGACAGCCACCGGGGAGCTGTTTTTT
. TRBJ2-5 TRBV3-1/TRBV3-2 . CASSQGRWVFQETQYF TGTGCCAGCAGCCAAGGGCGGTGGGTGTTCCAAGAGACCCAGTACTTC
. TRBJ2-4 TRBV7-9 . CASSFQGEVNIQYF TGTGCCAGCAGCTTTCAGGGTGAGGTTAACATTCAGTACTTC